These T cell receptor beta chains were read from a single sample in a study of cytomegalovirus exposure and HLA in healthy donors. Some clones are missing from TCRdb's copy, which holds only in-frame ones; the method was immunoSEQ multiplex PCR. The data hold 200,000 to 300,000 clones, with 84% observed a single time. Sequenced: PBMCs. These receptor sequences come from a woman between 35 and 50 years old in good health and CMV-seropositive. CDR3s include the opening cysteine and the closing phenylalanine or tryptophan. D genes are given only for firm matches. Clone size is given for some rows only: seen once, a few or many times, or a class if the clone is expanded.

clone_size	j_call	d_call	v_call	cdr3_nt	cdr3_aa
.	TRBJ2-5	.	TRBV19	TGTGCCAGTAGCAAATCCCACAGCCAAGAGACCCAGTACTTC	CASSKSHSQETQYF
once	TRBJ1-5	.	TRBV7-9	TGTGCCAGCAGCTCGCTGGGGGGAAGCAATCAGCCCCAGCATTTT	CASSSLGGSNQPQHF
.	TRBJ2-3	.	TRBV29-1	TGCAGCGTTGAAGTATCGAGCGCAGATACGCAGTATTTT	CSVEVSSADTQYF
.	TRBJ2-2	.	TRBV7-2	TGTGCCAGCAGCTTTTATGTGGGGGAGCTGTTTTTT	CASSFYVGELFF
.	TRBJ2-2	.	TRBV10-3	TGTGCCACCAATAGCGGAGGCACCGGGGAGCTGTTTTTT	CATNSGGTGELFF
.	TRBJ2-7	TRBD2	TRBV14	TGTGCCAGCAGCCAAGTTCTAGCGGGGCCCTCCTACGAGCAGTACTTC	CASSQVLAGPSYEQYF
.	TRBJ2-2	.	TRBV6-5	TGTGCCAGCAGTTCTAGTAAGTTGAGGGCATCCGGGGAGCTGTTTTTT	CASSSSKLRASGELFF
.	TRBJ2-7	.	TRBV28	TGTGCCAGCAGTCTAGAGACTGGACAGTCCTACGAGCAGTACTTC	CASSLETGQSYEQYF
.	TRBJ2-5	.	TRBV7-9	TGTTCCAGCAGCCCAATGGGACAAGGATCATTGGAGACCCAGTACTTC	CSSSPMGQGSLETQYF
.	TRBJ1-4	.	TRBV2	TGTGCCAGCAGAGCTAGACAGGCAACTAATGAAAAACTGTTTTTT	CASRARQATNEKLFF
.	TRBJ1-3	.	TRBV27	TGTGCCAGCAGTTTATCTGGTACGGTACGGGGAGGCTCTGGAAACACCATATATTTT	CASSLSGTVRGGSGNTIYF
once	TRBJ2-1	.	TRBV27	TGTGCCAGCAGTTTAGGAGGGGCAGTGAATGAGCAGTTCTTC	CASSLGGAVNEQFF
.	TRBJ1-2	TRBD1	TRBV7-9	TGTGCCAGCAGCTTGGGGACAGGGGTGGATGGCTACACCTTC	CASSLGTGVDGYTF
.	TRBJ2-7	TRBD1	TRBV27	TGTGCCAGCAGCGGGACAGGGGCCCCCTACGAGCAGTACTTC	CASSGTGAPYEQYF
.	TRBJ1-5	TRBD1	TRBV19	TGTGCCAGTAAGGTTCAGGGGGATTATCAGCCCCAGCATTTT	CASKVQGDYQPQHF
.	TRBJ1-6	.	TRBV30	TGTGCCTGGAGTCCACCCAGTTATCCCCTCCACTTT	CAWSPPSYPLHF
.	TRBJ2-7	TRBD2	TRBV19	TGTGCCAGTAGCTCTGGGACTAGCGGGAACGAGCAGTACTTC	CASSSGTSGNEQYF
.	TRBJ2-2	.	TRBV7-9	TGTGCCAGCAGCCCCGGAGACACCGGGGAGCTGTTTTTT	CASSPGDTGELFF
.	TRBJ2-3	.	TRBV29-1	TGCAGCGTTGCTGGGATGACTAGTTTCACAGATACGCAGTATTTT	CSVAGMTSFTDTQYF
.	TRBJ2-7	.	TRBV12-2	TGTGCAAGTCGCCATCGACCGGGACTAGCGGCCTACTCCTACGAGCAGTACTTC	CASRHRPGLAAYSYEQYF
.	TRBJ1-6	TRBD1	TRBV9	TGTGCCAGCAGCGTAGGAGGGACAGGGGTTTCACCCCTCCACTTT	CASSVGGTGVSPLHF
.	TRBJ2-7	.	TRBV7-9	TGTGCCAGCAGGGGACTCAACGAGCAGTACTTC	CASRGLNEQYF
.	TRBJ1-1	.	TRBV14	TGTGCCAGCAGCCAACGACTTCTAACGTTCATGAACACTGAAGCTTTCTTT	CASSQRLLTFMNTEAFF
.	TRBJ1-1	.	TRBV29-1	TGCAGCGTGTCAGGGAACACTGAAGCTTTCTTT	CSVSGNTEAFF
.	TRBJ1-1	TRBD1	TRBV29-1	TGCAGCGTTGTGGGACAGGTTGAAGCTTTCTTT	CSVVGQVEAFF
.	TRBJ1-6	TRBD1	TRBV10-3	TGTGCCATCAGTGTAGCAGGGGGAATTAATTCACCCCTCCACTTT	CAISVAGGINSPLHF
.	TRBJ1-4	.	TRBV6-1	TGTGCCAGCAGTGAAGGCAGGGAAAGTGAAAAACTGTTTTTT	CASSEGRESEKLFF
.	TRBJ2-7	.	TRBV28	TGTGCCAGCAGTCTCACAGCAGGAGCGGGCGAGCAGTACTTC	CASSLTAGAGEQYF
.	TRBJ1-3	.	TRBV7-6	TGTGCCAGCAGCTTAGCGGAGGTACTTGGAAACACCATATATTTT	CASSLAEVLGNTIYF